A single T cell receptor (beta chain) is shown here with its context. Its antigen is as yet unknown. The sample comes from a study of response to subunit inactivated influenza vaccine. TCRdb recomputed calls from the RT-PCR reads with MiXCR, one row per CDR3 protein. The sample consists of about 500,000 distinct CDR3 sequences, 7.2% of them appearing once. Study-wide findings and caveats: The authors offered the suggestion that each seasonal influenza vaccination recruits few new T cells.

Germline V gene lookup returns CDR1 KGHSH and CDR2 LQKENI. Trimming left V 4 bases short and J 4 bases short, with 13 bases between. CDR3 size: 14 residues. The sequence came from a man aged 45 to 75 who received an inactivated influenza vaccine. The chain uses TRBV18 and TRBJ2-5, with a possible D match to TRBD2 (6 bases). Sequencing used PBMCs from blood, obtained roughly 24 months after vaccination. The CDR3 region has the DNA TGTGCCAGCTCACGGGGAGGAGGCGTAGAGACCCAGTACTTC. Translated: CASSRGGGVETQYF.